This passage covers 27 T cell receptor beta chains from one sample sequenced in a study of T cell repertoires in ileal Crohn's disease. Profiling relied on immunoSEQ multiplex PCR, and the TCRdb table lists in-frame clones only, not all of them. The table shows around 8,600 clones, with around 78% occurring only once. Sequenced material: ileal tissue. These receptors originate from an adult with Crohn's disease.

The chain recombines TRBV6-5 with TRBJ2-7; D perhaps matches TRBD1 (5 bases). Trimming removed 7 bases at V and 3 bases at J, with 13 bases between. The CDR3 runs to 13 residues. CDR1 and CDR2 (germline): MNHEY, SVGAGI. CDR3 in DNA: TGTGCCAGCAAGCAGGGCCTGTTCTACGAGCAGTACTTC. The encoded protein is CASKQGLFYEQYF.

In regard to this clone: At the DNA level, this CDR3 is encoded by other sequences in the same sample as well. The rearrangement links TRBV14 to TRBJ2-1; 7 bases agree with TRBD2. From germline, CDR1 is SGHDN and CDR2 FVKESK. The CDR3 runs to 14 residues. V gave up 0 bases and J gave up 8 bases; unmatched junction bases: 4. CDR3 nucleotides: TGTGCCAGCAGCCAAGATCGCGGGAGTGATGAGCAGTTCTTC. This codes for CASSQDRGSDEQFF.

The V gene is TRBV6-1, the J gene TRBJ2-7; D ambiguous. Looked up from germline, CDR1 is MNHNS and CDR2 is SASEGT. The CDR3 totals 11 residues. Trimming stripped 4 bases from V and 8 bases from J, with 9 bases between. The CDR3 loop reads CASSVSGQQYF. The CDR3 nucleotides read TGTGCCAGCAGTGTATCGGGTCAGCAGTACTTC.

This chain uses TRBV6-6 with TRBJ2-1; D is perhaps TRBD1 (6 bases). The CDR3 extends over 15 amino acids. V gave up 5 bases and J gave up 8 bases, with 19 bases separating them. The germline gives CDR1 MNHNY, CDR2 SVGAGI (reference sequence). CDR3 region: CASSLRDKLRDEQFF. Written as DNA, the CDR3 is TGTGCCAGCAGTCTCCGGGACAAACTGCGCGATGAGCAGTTCTTC.

V and J are TRBV6-5 and TRBJ2-7; a possible D gene is TRBD1 (5 bases). The CDR3 sequence is 13 residues long. V lost 5 bases to trimming and J lost 4 bases, with 12 bases between them. Germline V gene sequence: CDR1 MNHEY, CDR2 SVGAGI. The CDR3 DNA is TGTGCCAGCAGTCCCGACAGTGATTACGAGCAGTACTTC. Its protein product is CASSPDSDYEQYF.

The V call is TRBV29-1, the J call TRBJ2-4, with TRBD1 identical over 9 bases. The CDR3 loop spans 15 amino acids. Unmatched junction bases numbered 16, after V lost 7 bases and J lost 9 bases. Germline assignment: CDR1 SQVTM and CDR2 ANQGSEA. This CDR3 reads CSALGRGQGASIQYF. The CDR3 DNA sequence: TGCAGCGCCCTAGGGAGGGGACAGGGCGCGTCCATTCAGTACTTC.

The CDR3 DNA is TGTGCCAGCTCACCAGGGACAAGCCTCATGAACACTGAAGCTTTCTTT. Protein: CASSPGTSLMNTEAFF. The rearrangement joins TRBV18 to TRBJ1-1; tentatively, D is TRBD1 (6 bases). This CDR3 comprises 16 residues. CDR1 is KGHSH and CDR2 is LQKENI in the germline V gene. Trimming removed 2 bases from V and 0 bases from J, with 13 bases in between.

There are a few counts of this clone. The rearrangement uses TRBV10-3 and TRBJ2-7; TRBD1 matches 8 bases. The junction had 4 bases not matched to a gene; V was cut back by 0 bases and J by 6 bases. The CDR3 has 14 residues. Germline CDR1 is ENHRY and CDR2 is SYGVKD. CDR3 sequence reads: CAISESQGVGEQYF. The CDR3 bases are TGTGCCATCAGTGAGTCACAGGGGGTTGGCGAGCAGTACTTC.

V is TRBV28 and J is TRBJ1-2; no reliable D call. Trimming cost V 8 bases and J 3 bases, with 16 bases left between them. The CDR3 extends over 14 amino acids. The germline V gene encodes CDR1 MDHEN and CDR2 SYDVKM. As DNA, the CDR3 is TGTGCCAGCCGTTCTCCGGGGAGGGACTATGGCTACACCTTC. Its translation: CASRSPGRDYGYTF.

V gene TRBV18 combines with J gene TRBJ2-5, with 8 bases aligning to TRBD1. The CDR3 contains 15 residues. Germline V lookup: CDR1 KGHSH, CDR2 LQKENI. With V trimmed by 2 bases and J by 4 bases, 6 bases remained unmatched. CDR3 nucleotides: TGTGCCAGCTCACCAAGGACAGGGACGGGAGAGACCCAGTACTTC. Amino acids: CASSPRTGTGETQYF.

The V gene is TRBV9, the J gene TRBJ2-3; D possibly corresponds to TRBD1 (7 bases). CDR3 length equals 16 residues. Germline CDR1 SGDLS, CDR2 YYNGEE. Deletions cut 3 bases from V and 1 base from J, with 15 bases between. Here the CDR3 reads CASSGEQGEGTDTQYF. The CDR3 DNA reads as TGTGCCAGCAGCGGGGAGCAGGGGGAGGGCACAGATACGCAGTATTTT. Using reference TRBV9 and TRBJ2-3 for the parts outside the CDR3, the full variable domain is DSGVTQTPKHLITATGQRVTLRCSPRSGDLSVYWYQQSLDQGLQFLIQYYNGEERAKGNILERFSAQQFPDLHSELNLSSLELGDSALYFCASSGEQGEGTDTQYFGPGTRLTVL.

A note on this clone: The same CDR3 is also encoded by other DNA sequences in this sample. The rearrangement joins TRBV9 to TRBJ2-7; D not resolved. The germline V and J ends were trimmed by 0 bases and 2 bases, with 9 bases remaining between them. The CDR3 has 14 residues. The germline V gene has CDR1 SGDLS and CDR2 YYNGEE. The CDR3 here is CASSVGAEPYEQYF. DNA of the CDR3: TGTGCCAGCAGCGTAGGGGCCGAGCCCTACGAGCAGTACTTC.

This clone has more than one count but fewer than ten. The chain carries TRBV27 and TRBJ2-1, with TRBD2 as a possible D gene (6 bases). Looked up from germline, CDR1 is MNHEY and CDR2 is SMNVEV (reference sequence). With 5 bases removed from V and 0 bases from J, the gap between germline ends came to 26 bases. The CDR3 contains 20 residues. The CDR3 spells CASSTTAGTYPPSSYNEQFF. In nucleotides, the CDR3 is TGTGCCAGCAGTACAACCGCCGGGACTTACCCTCCCAGCTCCTACAATGAGCAGTTCTTC.

The chain links TRBV2 to TRBJ2-3; the D gene is possibly TRBD1 (5 bases). This CDR3 comprises 12 residues. Per the germline V gene, CDR1 is SNHLY and CDR2 is FYNNEI. The germline V and J ends were trimmed by 11 bases and 2 bases, with 11 bases remaining between them. CDR3 sequence reads: CAGEDITDTQYF. In DNA form, the CDR3 reads TGTGCCGGCGAGGACATCACAGATACGCAGTATTTT.

The chain couples TRBV6-6 to TRBJ1-2, with D possibly being TRBD1 (5 bases). The V end lost 2 bases, the J end lost 3 bases, and 10 bases lay between the germline ends. The CDR3 loop spans 14 amino acids. From germline, CDR1 is MNHNY and CDR2 SVGAGI (reference sequence). Written as DNA, the CDR3 is TGTGCCAGCAGTTACGGAGACAGCTACTATGGCTACACCTTC. Translation gives CASSYGDSYYGYTF.

J is TRBJ2-7 and V is TRBV5-1; 14 bases map to TRBD2. CDR1 and CDR2 (germline): SGHRS, YFSETQ. V shed 3 bases and J 1 base; nucleotides not matched to a gene: 0. The CDR3 runs 15 residues. The CDR3 DNA sequence: TGCGCCAGCAGCTGGACTAGCGGGAGGTCCTACGAGCAGTACTTC. Translated: CASSWTSGRSYEQYF.

This sequence joins TRBV5-1 and TRBJ2-1; D might be TRBD2 (6 bases). Germline CDR1 is SGHRS and CDR2 is YFSETQ. This CDR3 is 14 amino acids long. V was cut by 0 bases and J by 7 bases, with 11 bases left in between. CDR3 bases: TGCGCCAGCAGCTTGGCCCAGCTAGCGAATGAGCAGTTCTTC. Translating gives CASSLAQLANEQFF. Together with reference TRBV5-1 and TRBJ2-1, the CDR3 gives the full variable domain: KAGVTQTPRYLIKTRGQQVTLSCSPISGHRSVSWYQQTPGQGLQFLFEYFSETQRNKGNFPGRFSGRQFSNSRSEMNVSTLELGDSALYLCASSLAQLANEQFFGPGTRLTVL.

This chain joins TRBV6-6 and TRBJ2-1; the match to TRBD1 covers 7 bases. Germline CDR1 MNHNY, CDR2 SVGAGI (reference sequence). The CDR3 has 12 residues. Trimming cost V 6 bases and J 7 bases; bases outside gene matches: 3. CDR3 sequence: CASRDRFNEQFF. Here the CDR3 DNA reads TGTGCCAGCAGGGACAGGTTTAATGAGCAGTTCTTC.

This chain joins TRBV27 and TRBJ2-1; TRBD2 might be the D (6 bases). CDR1 is MNHEY, CDR2 SMNVEV, per germline (reference sequence). V lost 1 base and J 4 bases, leaving 14 bases between the germline ends. This CDR3 region has 16 residues. The CDR3 bases are TGTGCCAGCAGTTTATATCCGGGGGTACCTTACAATGAGCAGTTCTTC. This codes for CASSLYPGVPYNEQFF.

The chain has TRBV5-4 and TRBJ2-5; TRBD2 is a possible D gene (5 bases). Trimming cost V 0 bases and J 1 base, with 7 bases left between them. Germline V gene lookup returns CDR1 SGHNT and CDR2 YYREEE (reference sequence). This CDR3 contains 14 residues. The CDR3 DNA reads as TGTGCCAGCAGCTTGGGGCGGGCCCAAGAGACCCAGTACTTC. This sequence encodes CASSLGRAQETQYF.

This chain connects TRBV19 to TRBJ1-5, with D possibly matching TRBD1 (6 bases). Trimming pared 3 bases from V and 6 bases from J, leaving 12 bases between. Germline loops: CDR1 LNHDA, CDR2 SQIVND (reference sequence). This CDR3 has 14 residues. The CDR3 region is CASSMGGRTQPQHF. The CDR3 DNA is TGTGCCAGTAGTATGGGGGGGCGAACTCAGCCCCAGCATTTT.

CDR3 in amino acids: CASSLDPPGLAGVSYEQYF. DNA of the CDR3: TGTGCCAGCAGCTTAGATCCCCCGGGACTAGCGGGCGTCTCCTACGAGCAGTACTTC. The rearrangement joins TRBV7-2 to TRBJ2-7; 12 bases are shared with TRBD2. The CDR3 spans 19 residues. Germline V CDR1 and CDR2: SGHTA, FQGNSA. After removal of 1 base from V and 0 bases from J, the junction contained 10 bases not matched to a gene.

V and J are TRBV18 and TRBJ1-2; 8 bases are shared with TRBD1. Germline V lookup: CDR1 KGHSH, CDR2 LQKENI. J gave up 0 bases and V 3 bases, and 15 bases lay outside the gene matches. The CDR3 covers 19 residues. CDR3 in DNA: TGTGCCAGCTCACCTTCTCCTTGGACAGGGAGAGAGACTAACTATGGCTACACCTTC. It encodes CASSPSPWTGRETNYGYTF. The whole variable domain, remainder taken from reference TRBV18 and TRBJ1-2, is NAGVMQNPRHLVRRRGQEARLRCSPMKGHSHVYWYRQLPEEGLKFMVYLQKENIIDESGMPKERFSAEFPKEGPSILRIQQVVRGDSAAYFCASSPSPWTGRETNYGYTFGSGTRLTVV.

The rearrangement links TRBV5-6 to TRBJ1-1; 10 bases are a match to TRBD1. Germline assignment: CDR1 SGHDT and CDR2 YYEEEE. The CDR3 totals 13 residues. After removal of 5 bases from V and 4 bases from J, the junction contained 2 bases not matched to a gene. The CDR3 here is CASRRTGGTEAFF. The CDR3 DNA reads TGTGCCAGCAGAAGGACAGGGGGCACTGAAGCTTTCTTT. The variable domain in full, with the rest retrieved from reference TRBV5-6 and TRBJ1-1, is DAGVTQSPTHLIKTRGQQVTLRCSPKSGHDTVSWYQQALGQGPQFIFQYYEEEERQRGNFPDRFSGHQFPNYSSELNVNALLLGDSALYLCASRRTGGTEAFFGQGTRLTVV.

This chain links TRBV9 with TRBJ2-2, with a tentative D call TRBD1 (5 bases). The germline gives CDR1 SGDLS, CDR2 YYNGEE. This CDR3 region has 13 residues. V was trimmed by 1 base and J by 6 bases, leaving 7 bases between them. CDR3: CASSVQGPGELFF. For the CDR3, the DNA is TGTGCCAGCAGCGTACAGGGTCCCGGGGAGCTGTTTTTT.

This clone has only one observation. The CDR3 region has the DNA TGTGCCAGTAGTGGGTCGGGTGGGGAGCAGTACTTC. Translation gives CASSGSGGEQYF. V is TRBV19 and J is TRBJ2-7, with D hard to call. Trimming removed 5 bases from V and 7 bases from J, with 12 bases in between. The germline gives CDR1 LNHDA, CDR2 SQIVND (reference sequence). This CDR3 is built from 12 residues.

This chain uses TRBV9 with TRBJ2-7, with TRBD1 matching 9 bases. Germline CDR1 and CDR2: SGDLS and YYNGEE. CDR3 size: 14 residues. The junction had 3 bases not matched to a gene; V was cut back by 3 bases and J by 2 bases. The chain's CDR3 is CASSAGTGTYEQYF. The CDR3, as DNA: TGTGCCAGCAGCGCCGGGACAGGGACCTACGAGCAGTACTTC.